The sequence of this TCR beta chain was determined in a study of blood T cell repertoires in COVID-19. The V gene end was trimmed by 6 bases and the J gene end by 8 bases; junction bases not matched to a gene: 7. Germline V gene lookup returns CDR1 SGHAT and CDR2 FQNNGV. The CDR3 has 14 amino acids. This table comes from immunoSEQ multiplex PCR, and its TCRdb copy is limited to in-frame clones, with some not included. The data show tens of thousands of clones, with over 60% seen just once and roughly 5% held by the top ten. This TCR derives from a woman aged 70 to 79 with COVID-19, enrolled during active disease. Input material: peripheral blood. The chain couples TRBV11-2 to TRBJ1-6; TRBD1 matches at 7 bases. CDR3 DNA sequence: TGTGCCAGCAGATCGACAGGGACTCATTCACCCCTCCACTTT. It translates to CASRSTGTHSPLHF.